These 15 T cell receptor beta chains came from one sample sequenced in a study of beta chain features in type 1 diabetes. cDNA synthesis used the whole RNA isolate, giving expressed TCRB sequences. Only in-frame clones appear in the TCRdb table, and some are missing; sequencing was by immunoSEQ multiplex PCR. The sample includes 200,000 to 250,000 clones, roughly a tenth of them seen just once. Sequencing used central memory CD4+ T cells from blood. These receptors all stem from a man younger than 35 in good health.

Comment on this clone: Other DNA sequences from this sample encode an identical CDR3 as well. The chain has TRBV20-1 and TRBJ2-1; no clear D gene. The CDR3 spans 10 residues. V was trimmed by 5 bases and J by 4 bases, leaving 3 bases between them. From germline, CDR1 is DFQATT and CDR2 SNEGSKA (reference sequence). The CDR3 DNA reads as TGCAGTGCTTTGTACAATGAGCAGTTCTTC. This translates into CSALYNEQFF.

The CDR3 region is CASSIPTPNTEAFF. As DNA, the CDR3 is TGTGCCAGCAGCATCCCGACACCGAACACTGAAGCTTTCTTT. The chain uses TRBV21-1 and TRBJ1-1; TRBD1, as called in the table, went unchecked against the DNA. TRBV21-1 has pseudogene status. The CDR3 loop spans 14 amino acids.

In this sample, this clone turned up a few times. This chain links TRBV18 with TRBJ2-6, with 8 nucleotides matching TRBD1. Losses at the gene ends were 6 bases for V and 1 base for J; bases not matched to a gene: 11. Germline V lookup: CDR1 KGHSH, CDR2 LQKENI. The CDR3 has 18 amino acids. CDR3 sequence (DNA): TGTGCCAGCTCCCTACAGGGGGTACGACGTTCTGGGGCCAACGTCCTGACTTTC. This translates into CASSLQGVRRSGANVLTF.

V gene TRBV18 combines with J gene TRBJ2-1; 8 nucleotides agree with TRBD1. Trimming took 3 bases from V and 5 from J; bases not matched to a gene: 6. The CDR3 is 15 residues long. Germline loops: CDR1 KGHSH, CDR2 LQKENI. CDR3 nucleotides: TGTGCCAGCTCACCTAGGACAGGGTTCGACAATGAGCAGTTCTTC. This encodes CASSPRTGFDNEQFF.

The CDR3 DNA follows: TGCACCAGCAGCCAACCATTGGGCCGGTTTAGCAATGAGCAGTTCTTC. Its translation: CTSSQPLGRFSNEQFF. The V and J genes are TRBV1 and TRBJ2-1; the table names TRBD1, a call not compared with the DNA. TRBV1 is annotated as a pseudogene. CDR3 length: 16 residues.

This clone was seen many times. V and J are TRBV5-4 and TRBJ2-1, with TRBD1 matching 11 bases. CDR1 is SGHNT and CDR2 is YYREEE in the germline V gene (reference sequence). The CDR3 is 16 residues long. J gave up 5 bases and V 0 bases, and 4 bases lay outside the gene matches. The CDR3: CASSLAPGQGDNEQFF. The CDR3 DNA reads TGTGCCAGCAGCTTGGCACCGGGACAGGGGGACAATGAGCAGTTCTTC.

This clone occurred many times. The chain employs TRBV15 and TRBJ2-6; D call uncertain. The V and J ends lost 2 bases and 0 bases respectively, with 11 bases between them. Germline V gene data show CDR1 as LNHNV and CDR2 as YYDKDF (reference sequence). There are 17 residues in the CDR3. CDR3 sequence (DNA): TGTGCCACCAGCAGACAGACGGCAACCTCTGGGGCCAACGTCCTGACTTTC. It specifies CATSRQTATSGANVLTF.

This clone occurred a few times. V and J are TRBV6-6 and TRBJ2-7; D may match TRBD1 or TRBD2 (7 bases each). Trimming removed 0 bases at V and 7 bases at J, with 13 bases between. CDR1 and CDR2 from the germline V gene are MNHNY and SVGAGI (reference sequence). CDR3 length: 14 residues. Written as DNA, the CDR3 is TGTGCCAGCAGTTACTCACAGGGGAGGGTAGAGCAGTACTTC. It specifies CASSYSQGRVEQYF.

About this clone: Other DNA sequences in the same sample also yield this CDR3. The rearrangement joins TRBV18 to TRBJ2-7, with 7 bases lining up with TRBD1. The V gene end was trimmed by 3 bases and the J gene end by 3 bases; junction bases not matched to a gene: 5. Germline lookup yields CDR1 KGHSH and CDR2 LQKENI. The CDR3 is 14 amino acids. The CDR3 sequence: CASSPPDRNYEQYF. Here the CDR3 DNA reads TGTGCCAGCTCACCTCCGGACAGGAACTACGAGCAGTACTTC. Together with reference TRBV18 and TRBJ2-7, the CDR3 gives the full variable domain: NAGVMQNPRHLVRRRGQEARLRCSPMKGHSHVYWYRQLPEEGLKFMVYLQKENIIDESGMPKERFSAEFPKEGPSILRIQQVVRGDSAAYFCASSPPDRNYEQYFGPGTRLTVT.

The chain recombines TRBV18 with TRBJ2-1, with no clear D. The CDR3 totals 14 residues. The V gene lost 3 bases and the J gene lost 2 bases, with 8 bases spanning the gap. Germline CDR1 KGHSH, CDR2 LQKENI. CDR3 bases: TGTGCCAGCTCACCCTCGTCGACCTACAATGAGCAGTTCTTC. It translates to CASSPSSTYNEQFF. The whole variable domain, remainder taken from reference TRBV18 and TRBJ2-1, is NAGVMQNPRHLVRRRGQEARLRCSPMKGHSHVYWYRQLPEEGLKFMVYLQKENIIDESGMPKERFSAEFPKEGPSILRIQQVVRGDSAAYFCASSPSSTYNEQFFGPGTRLTVL.

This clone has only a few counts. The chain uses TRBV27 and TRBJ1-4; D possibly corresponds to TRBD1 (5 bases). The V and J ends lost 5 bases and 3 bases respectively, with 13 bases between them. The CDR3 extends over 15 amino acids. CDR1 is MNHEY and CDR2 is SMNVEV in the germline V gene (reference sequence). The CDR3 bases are TGTGCCAGCAGTCTAGGTGGCAGGGCTAATGAAAAACTGTTTTTT. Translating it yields CASSLGGRANEKLFF.

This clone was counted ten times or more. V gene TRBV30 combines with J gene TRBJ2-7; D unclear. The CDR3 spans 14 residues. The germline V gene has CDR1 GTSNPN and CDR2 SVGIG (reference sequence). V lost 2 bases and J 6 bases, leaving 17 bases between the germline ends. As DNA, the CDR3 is TGTGCCTGGAGTCTTACCGGACGGAGAGGCGAGCAGTACTTC. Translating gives CAWSLTGRRGEQYF.

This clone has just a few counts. This chain's CDR3 is CASSLAGKGTLNTEAFF. DNA of the CDR3: TGTGCCAGCAGCTTAGCGGGGAAGGGAACATTGAACACTGAAGCTTTCTTT. The chain has TRBV7-9 and TRBJ1-1, with D uncertain. The V end was cut by 0 bases, the J end by 0 bases, with 14 bases between. The CDR3 consists of 17 residues. Germline CDR1 is SEHNR and CDR2 is FQNEAQ (reference sequence).

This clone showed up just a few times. CDR3 sequence: CAIRDSENQPQHF. In DNA, the CDR3 is TGTGCCATCAGGGACAGCGAGAATCAGCCCCAGCATTTT. The chain couples TRBV10-3 to TRBJ1-5, with D tentatively TRBD1 (6 bases). Per germline, CDR1 ENHRY and CDR2 SYGVKD. V was trimmed by 6 bases and J by 4 bases, leaving 10 bases between them. This CDR3 has 13 amino acids.

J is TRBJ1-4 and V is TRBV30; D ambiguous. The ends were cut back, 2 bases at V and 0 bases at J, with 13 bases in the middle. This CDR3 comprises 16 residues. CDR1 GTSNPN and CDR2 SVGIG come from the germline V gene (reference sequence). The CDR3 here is CAWSPLGAATNEKLFF. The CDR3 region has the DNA TGTGCCTGGAGTCCCCTTGGCGCAGCAACTAATGAAAAACTGTTTTTT. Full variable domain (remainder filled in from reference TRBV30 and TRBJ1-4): SQTIHQWPATLVQPVGSPLSLECTVEGTSNPNLYWYRQAAGRGLQLLFYSVGIGQISSEVPQNLSASRPQDRQFILSSKKLLLSDSGFYLCAWSPLGAATNEKLFFGSGTQLSVL.